This section outlines one T cell receptor (beta chain) sequence together with its context. Its antigen is not known. The CDR3 has 17 residues. Germline lookup yields CDR1 MNHNY and CDR2 SVGAGI (reference sequence). The data derive from a study of T cells expressing NK-cell markers. TCRdb re-called the 5' RACE reads; every CDR3 protein appears as one record, without DNA. The specimen's table records about 150,000 distinct CDR3 sequences. Study-level points and caveats: These clonotypes, the leaders elsewhere, also led the CD3+CD56-NKG2C+ fraction in four donors.

The origin of this receptor is a woman in her forties or fifties in good health. The V and J genes are TRBV6-6 and TRBJ1-4; TCRdb's assignment of TRBD1 cannot be checked, as there is no DNA. Sequenced material: blood T cells: a sorted CD56 or NKG2C T cell subset, CD4+ or CD8+ T cells, or bulk PBMC T cells (not recorded which). The CDR3 spells CASSYSNGGTVNEKLFF.